These T cell receptor beta chains were read from a single sample in a study of blood T cell repertoires in COVID-19. TCRdb's copy holds only in-frame clones and misses some; the assay was immunoSEQ multiplex PCR. The sample includes about 230,000 clones, less than 90% seen only once; the top ten take 2% to 3%. The sample comprised peripheral blood. These receptor sequences come from a woman between 70 and 85 years old with active or convalescent COVID-19. CDR3s include the opening cysteine and the closing phenylalanine or tryptophan. Each record gives: J gene, clone size, V gene, CDR3 protein. Only part of the rows carry a size: once, few, many, or a class if the clone is expanded.

>TRBJ2-1|once|TRBV7-9
CASSPGGPSSYNEQFF
>TRBJ1-2|-|TRBV19
CASSGTGPGYTF
>TRBJ2-2|-|TRBV7-3
CASSSGQHTGELFF
>TRBJ1-2|-|TRBV3-1/TRBV3-2
CASSQAGSGYTF
>TRBJ1-2|-|TRBV9
CASSVVKGPSQEITF
>TRBJ2-6|-|TRBV28
CASDGETGIPRGANVLTF
>TRBJ2-2|-|TRBV10-1
CASREASGNAGELFF
>TRBJ2-5|-|TRBV12-3/TRBV12-4
CASSRGQGETQYF
>TRBJ1-1|-|TRBV5-4
CASSLVTIRTRNTEAFF
>TRBJ1-4|-|TRBV7-6
CASSQMSGGGGEKLFF
>TRBJ2-3|-|TRBV20-1
CSASKLAGTDTQYF
>TRBJ2-1|-|TRBV11-2
CASSFDSPREQFF
>TRBJ2-3|-|TRBV18
CASSPTTGNNADTQYF
>TRBJ2-7|-|TRBV2
CASAYPVSYEQYF